This passage covers 8 T cell receptor beta chains from one sample sequenced in a study of blood T cells in healthy people across ages. For the second PCR, which ran for 7 to 11 cycles, a sample-barcoded 5' primer and a J-beta primer mix were used. Each CDR3 protein is one row after TCRdb ran MiXCR on the 5' RACE reads. The sample shows 700,000 or so distinct CDR3 sequences, 22% of them seen only once. Sequenced input: blood. The source is a man in his 70s in good health.

This clonotype showed up just a few times. The rearrangement links TRBV28 to TRBJ2-5, with TRBD1 as a possible D gene (6 bases). V lost 4 bases, J lost 0 bases, and 6 bases lay in between. Germline V gives CDR1 MDHEN, CDR2 SYDVKM. The CDR3 extends over 13 amino acids. CDR3 nucleotides: TGTGCCAGCAGTTACAGGGACCAAGAGACCCAGTACTTC. This gives the protein CASSYRDQETQYF.

J is TRBJ2-5 and V is TRBV29-1; 9 bases align to TRBD2. The better agreement between TRBJ2-1 and the DNA end casts doubt on the J call. CDR1 is SQVTM and CDR2 is ANQGSEA in the germline V gene. The CDR3 length is 13 residues. The CDR3 protein is CSVGGRARDEQFF. CDR3 nucleotide sequence: TGCAGCGTTGGCGGGAGGGCCAGGGATGAGCAGTTCTTC.

This clonotype has ten or more counts. The chain recombines TRBV9 with TRBJ2-3; 8 nucleotides align to TRBD2. The trim removed 0 bases at V and 2 bases at J, leaving 5 bases unmatched. Germline assignment: CDR1 SGDLS and CDR2 YYNGEE. The CDR3 spans 16 residues. The CDR3: CASSVEAGEHTDTQYF. The CDR3 DNA follows: TGTGCCAGCAGCGTAGAAGCGGGGGAGCACACAGATACGCAGTATTTT.

This rearrangement joins TRBV7-9 to TRBJ1-2, with D possibly TRBD1 on 5 matching bases. V lost 4 bases and J lost 0, with 12 bases in between. The CDR3 sequence is 15 residues long. Germline CDR1 reads SEHNR; CDR2 reads FQNEAQ (reference sequence). This CDR3 reads CASSWGDRANYGYTF. The CDR3 bases are TGTGCCAGCAGCTGGGGCGACAGAGCTAACTATGGCTACACCTTC.

This clonotype was seen more than once but under ten times. This chain links TRBV3-1 with TRBJ2-7; 7 bases map to TRBD2. The J call may not be correct, given that the DNA end is closer to TRBJ2-1. This CDR3 spans 15 amino acids. Germline V lookup: CDR1 LGHDT, CDR2 YNNKEL (reference sequence). CDR3 DNA sequence: TGTGCCAGCAGCCGGTCGGCTAGCGGATACAATGAGCAGTTCTTC. Protein product: CASSRSASGYNEQFF.

This chain connects TRBV29-1 to TRBJ2-3; perhaps TRBD1 as D (6 bases). V dropped 2 bases and J dropped 7 bases, with 10 bases sitting between them. Looked up from germline, CDR1 is SQVTM and CDR2 is ANQGSEA. This CDR3 is 12 amino acids long. Here the CDR3 reads CSVELRGYTQYF. CDR3 DNA: TGCAGCGTTGAACTCAGGGGTTATACGCAGTATTTT.

The chain employs TRBV4-1 and TRBJ2-2, with D possibly being TRBD1 or TRBD2 (5 bases each). Between the trimmed V and J ends, which lost 3 bases and 1 base, there was a span of 12 bases. Germline V lookup: CDR1 MGHRA, CDR2 YSYEKL. The CDR3 is 16 amino acids. The CDR3 region has the DNA TGCGCCAGCAGCCAGACCGGGACGCAGAACACCGGGGAGCTGTTTTTT. Translated, it gives CASSQTGTQNTGELFF.

The gene calls are TRBV5-1 and TRBJ2-1; D might be TRBD2 (5 bases). CDR3 size: 14 residues. Germline V CDR1 and CDR2: SGHRS, YFSETQ. The germline V and J ends were trimmed by 5 bases and 7 bases, with 16 bases remaining between them. CDR3 nucleotide sequence: TGCGCCAGCAGTTCGGGCGCTAGCAGTAATGAGCAGTTCTTC. As protein: CASSSGASSNEQFF.